This TCR beta chain emerged from a study of T cell repertoires in cytomegalovirus infection. Study-level information: It was recently identified HLA-C-restricted and well-studied HLA-B-restricted CMV epitopes that the study used. An indication of both CMV infection and matching HLA type came from public TCR beta signatures. Study-wide findings and caveats: The ex vivo response was dominated by HLA-C-restricted CMV-specific TCR beta clonotypes.

The CDR3 runs to 15 residues. Germline V gene sequence: CDR1 MNHGY, CDR2 SAAAGT. Of note for this clonotype: What it binds is not known. Relative to the germline gene, one junction end is altered; a read error may explain this.

TCRdb analysed the reads with MiXCR anew, one entry per CDR3 protein. The profile shows 700,000 to 950,000 distinct CDR3 sequences, around a third of them singletons. The input for sequencing was cultured CD8+ T cells from PBMCs, taken from culture after CMV antigen stimulation. This receptor was identified in a human donor in good health (CMV status not recorded). Some clones in this sample may be carry-over from other donors' samples. The V call is TRBV6-8, the J call TRBJ1-1; D call uncertain. In nucleotides, the CDR3 is TGTACCAGCAGTTACAACACTCCTGGGGTCGCTGAAGCTTTCTTT. As protein: CTSSYNTPGVAEAFF.